This is a list of T cell receptor beta chains from one sample in a study of cytomegalovirus exposure and HLA in healthy donors. The data were produced by immunoSEQ multiplex PCR, yet TCRdb's version contains in-frame clones alone and is incomplete. This sample has 150,000 to 200,000 clones, with 70% to 90% found just once. Material for sequencing was PBMCs. These receptors were collected from a young man in good health and CMV-seropositive. CDR3s include the opening cysteine and the closing phenylalanine or tryptophan. Each record gives: clone size, CDR3 length, V gene, J gene, D gene, CDR3 protein, CDR3 DNA. A D gene is named only where the DNA matches it firmly. Size values are once, few and many counts, or a class for expanded clones, and some rows have none.

size: once; length: 16; V: TRBV4-3; J: TRBJ2-6; D: -; CDR3: CASSQESGSGANVLTF; DNA: TGCGCCAGCAGCCAAGAATCGGGTTCTGGGGCCAACGTCCTGACTTTC
size: -; length: 14; V: TRBV21-1; J: TRBJ1-5; D: -; CDR3: CASAHRGRGQPQHF; DNA: TGTGCCAGCGCCCACAGGGGGCGCGGACAGCCCCAGCATTTT
size: -; length: 15; V: TRBV30; J: TRBJ1-1; D: TRBD1; CDR3: CAWSPLSGGNTEAFF; DNA: TGTGCCTGGAGTCCATTATCAGGGGGGAACACTGAAGCTTTCTTT
size: -; length: 13; V: TRBV5-4; J: TRBJ1-4; D: TRBD1; CDR3: CASSLGTGEKLFF; DNA: TGTGCCAGCAGCTTGGGGACAGGGGAAAAACTGTTTTTT
size: -; length: 15; V: TRBV30; J: TRBJ2-5; D: TRBD1; CDR3: CAWDRARPVGETQYF; DNA: TGTGCCTGGGACAGGGCCCGACCCGTAGGAGAGACCCAGTACTTC
size: -; length: 15; V: TRBV25-1; J: TRBJ1-3; D: TRBD1; CDR3: CASSEVTGPGNTIYF; DNA: TGTGCCAGCAGTGAGGTGACAGGGCCTGGAAACACCATATATTTT
size: -; length: 15; V: TRBV9; J: TRBJ1-1; D: TRBD1; CDR3: CASSALTGGRTEAFF; DNA: TGTGCCAGCAGCGCCCTAACAGGGGGCCGGACTGAAGCTTTCTTT
size: few; length: 14; V: TRBV7-2; J: TRBJ1-2; D: -; CDR3: CASSLVAAPYGYTF; DNA: TGTGCCAGCAGCTTAGTAGCAGCCCCCTATGGCTACACCTTC
size: -; length: 15; V: TRBV30; J: TRBJ2-7; D: -; CDR3: CAWSVPRLNSYEQYF; DNA: TGTGCCTGGAGTGTACCTAGGCTTAACTCCTACGAGCAGTACTTC
size: -; length: 17; V: TRBV7-2; J: TRBJ2-1; D: TRBD1; CDR3: CASSRSDRGVSYNEQFF; DNA: TGTGCCAGCAGCCGCTCGGACAGGGGGGTATCCTACAATGAGCAGTTCTTC
size: -; length: 16; V: TRBV4-3; J: TRBJ2-3; D: -; CDR3: CASSQEDRSVTDTQYF; DNA: TGCGCCAGCAGCCAAGAGGACCGTAGCGTCACAGATACGCAGTATTTT
size: -; length: 13; V: TRBV6-5; J: TRBJ2-7; D: -; CDR3: CASSTDRPYEQYF; DNA: TGTGCCAGCAGTACGGACAGACCTTACGAGCAGTACTTC
size: -; length: 15; V: TRBV5-6; J: TRBJ2-3; D: TRBD1; CDR3: CASRSLDRGFDTQYF; DNA: TGTGCCAGCAGGTCCCTCGACAGGGGTTTTGATACGCAGTATTTT
size: -; length: 15; V: TRBV15; J: TRBJ2-7; D: -; CDR3: CATSRGRGGNYEQYF; DNA: TGTGCCACCAGCAGAGGTAGGGGGGGGAACTACGAGCAGTACTTC
size: -; length: 13; V: TRBV6-5; J: TRBJ1-4; D: -; CDR3: CASSREVFEKLFF; DNA: TGTGCCAGCAGTAGAGAGGTCTTCGAAAAACTGTTTTTT
size: once; length: 14; V: TRBV9; J: TRBJ2-5; D: -; CDR3: CASSEDREQETQYF; DNA: TGTGCCAGCAGCGAGGACAGAGAGCAAGAGACCCAGTACTTC
size: -; length: 13; V: TRBV5-1; J: TRBJ2-7; D: -; CDR3: CAGSQGIGYEQYF; DNA: TGCGCCGGCTCACAGGGAATAGGCTACGAGCAGTACTTC
size: -; length: 15; V: TRBV6-6; J: TRBJ2-1; D: TRBD2; CDR3: CASSYSTSAYNEQFF; DNA: TGTGCCAGCAGTTACTCCACTAGCGCCTACAATGAGCAGTTCTTC
size: -; length: 14; V: TRBV9; J: TRBJ1-5; D: TRBD1; CDR3: CASSGQGISQPQHF; DNA: TGTGCCAGCAGCGGACAGGGGATCAGCCAGCCCCAGCATTTT
size: -; length: 13; V: TRBV6-4; J: TRBJ1-3; D: TRBD1; CDR3: CASIDRAGNTIYF; DNA: TGTGCCAGCATCGACAGGGCTGGAAACACCATATATTTT
size: -; length: 15; V: TRBV27; J: TRBJ1-4; D: -; CDR3: CASSASRGGNEKLFF; DNA: TGTGCCAGCAGTGCATCGAGAGGAGGTAATGAAAAACTGTTTTTT
size: -; length: 16; V: TRBV5-6; J: TRBJ1-1; D: -; CDR3: CASSFTSGSLNTEAFF; DNA: TGTGCCAGCAGCTTTACTTCAGGGTCCCTGAACACTGAAGCTTTCTTT
size: -; length: 15; V: TRBV4-3; J: TRBJ1-4; D: TRBD1; CDR3: CASSFTGQPNEKLFF; DNA: TGCGCCAGCAGCTTTACGGGACAGCCTAATGAAAAACTGTTTTTT
size: -; length: 13; V: TRBV15; J: TRBJ1-1; D: -; CDR3: CATSTRQGTEAFF; DNA: TGTGCCACCAGCACCAGGCAGGGCACTGAAGCTTTCTTT
size: -; length: 15; V: TRBV4-1; J: TRBJ2-7; D: TRBD1; CDR3: CASSQQTGRGERRYF; DNA: TGCGCCAGCAGCCAACAGACAGGGAGAGGGGAAAGACGGTACTTC
size: -; length: 15; V: TRBV6-5; J: TRBJ1-2; D: -; CDR3: CASSYGQGSFYGYTF; DNA: TGTGCCAGCAGTTACGGGCAGGGATCTTTTTACGGCTACACCTTC
size: -; length: 19; V: TRBV5-6; J: TRBJ1-4; D: TRBD1; CDR3: CASSTGPNRGPPTNEKLFF; DNA: TGTGCCAGCAGCACAGGCCCGAACAGGGGGCCCCCAACTAATGAAAAACTGTTTTTT
size: -; length: 17; V: TRBV7-9; J: TRBJ2-1; D: -; CDR3: CASSLAILVFRDNEQFF; DNA: TGTGCCAGCAGCTTAGCGATATTGGTGTTCCGGGACAATGAGCAGTTCTTC
size: -; length: 13; V: TRBV6-5; J: TRBJ2-5; D: -; CDR3: CASSPPGAETQYF; DNA: TGTGCCAGCAGCCCCCCAGGCGCGGAGACCCAGTACTTC
size: -; length: 14; V: TRBV18; J: TRBJ1-1; D: -; CDR3: CASSPTGGDTEAFF; DNA: TGTGCCAGCTCACCAACGGGAGGAGACACTGAAGCTTTCTTT
size: -; length: 13; V: TRBV11-2; J: TRBJ2-1; D: -; CDR3: CASSLGDRNEQFF; DNA: TGTGCCAGCAGCTTAGGTGACAGAAATGAGCAGTTCTTC
size: -; length: 18; V: TRBV9; J: TRBJ1-5; D: -; CDR3: CASSPDGGLFDSNQPQHF; DNA: TGTGCCAGCAGCCCAGACGGGGGGTTATTCGATAGCAATCAGCCCCAGCATTTT
size: -; length: 15; V: TRBV6-1; J: TRBJ1-5; D: -; CDR3: CASRTRGIGNQPQHF; DNA: TGTGCCAGCAGGACCAGGGGAATTGGCAATCAGCCCCAGCATTTT
size: -; length: 17; V: TRBV15; J: TRBJ2-3; D: TRBD1; CDR3: CATSRGGQGRHADTQYF; DNA: TGTGCCACCAGCAGAGGAGGACAGGGGCGGCATGCAGATACGCAGTATTTT
size: -; length: 18; V: TRBV4-1; J: TRBJ2-1; D: TRBD1; CDR3: CASSHAPGQESSYNEQFF; DNA: TGCGCCAGCAGCCACGCCCCGGGACAGGAAAGCTCCTACAATGAGCAGTTCTTC
size: -; length: 13; V: TRBV6-5; J: TRBJ2-7; D: -; CDR3: CAISEGRDYEQYF; DNA: TGTGCCATCAGTGAGGGCCGGGACTACGAGCAGTACTTC
size: -; length: 13; V: TRBV10-1; J: TRBJ2-2; D: -; CDR3: CASSEVDTGELFF; DNA: TGCGCCAGCAGTGAGGTCGACACCGGGGAGCTGTTTTTT
size: -; length: 15; V: TRBV11-3; J: TRBJ1-4; D: TRBD1; CDR3: CASSPGTATNEKLFF; DNA: TGTGCCAGCAGCCCCGGGACAGCTACTAATGAAAAACTGTTTTTT
size: -; length: 12; V: TRBV7-6; J: TRBJ2-1; D: -; CDR3: CASSPGGGEQFF; DNA: TGTGCCAGCAGCCCTGGCGGGGGCGAGCAGTTCTTC
size: -; length: 12; V: TRBV5-1; J: TRBJ2-1; D: -; CDR3: CASSSAGYEQFF; DNA: TGCGCCAGCAGCTCGGCGGGTTATGAGCAGTTCTTC
size: -; length: 15; V: TRBV6-5; J: TRBJ1-5; D: TRBD1; CDR3: CASSPLAGTGGPQHF; DNA: TGTGCCAGCAGTCCCTTGGCCGGGACAGGGGGGCCCCAGCATTTT
size: -; length: 12; V: TRBV5-4; J: TRBJ2-1; D: -; CDR3: CASSSNTNEQFF; DNA: TGTGCCAGCAGCTCCAACACAAATGAGCAGTTCTTC
size: -; length: 13; V: TRBV2; J: TRBJ2-5; D: TRBD2; CDR3: CASSGLAGETQYF; DNA: TGTGCCAGCAGTGGACTAGCGGGGGAGACCCAGTACTTC
size: -; length: 15; V: TRBV7-2; J: TRBJ2-1; D: TRBD2; CDR3: CASSSYTSGAGEQFF; DNA: TGTGCCAGCAGCTCATATACTAGCGGGGCTGGTGAGCAGTTCTTC
size: -; length: 15; V: TRBV5-6; J: TRBJ2-5; D: TRBD2; CDR3: CASSSWGGYQETQYF; DNA: TGTGCCAGCAGCTCGTGGGGAGGGTACCAAGAGACCCAGTACTTC
size: -; length: 12; V: TRBV23-1; J: TRBJ1-1; D: -; CDR3: CASSRLNTEAFF; DNA: TGCGCCAGCAGTCGGCTGAACACTGAAGCTTTCTTT
size: -; length: 16; V: TRBV7-9; J: TRBJ2-1; D: -; CDR3: CASSLGTPSSYNEQFF; DNA: TGTGCCAGCAGCTTAGGGACTCCTAGCTCCTACAATGAGCAGTTCTTC
size: few; length: 18; V: TRBV18; J: TRBJ2-2; D: -; CDR3: CASSPPLRRGSRTGELFF; DNA: TGTGCCAGCTCACCACCTCTTAGGCGGGGTAGTCGAACCGGGGAGCTGTTTTTT
size: -; length: 16; V: TRBV27; J: TRBJ1-5; D: TRBD1; CDR3: CASSSTDREGNQPQHF; DNA: TGTGCCAGCAGTTCCACAGACAGGGAGGGCAATCAGCCCCAGCATTTT
size: -; length: 14; V: TRBV30; J: TRBJ2-3; D: TRBD2; CDR3: CAWSTSGGAGTQYF; DNA: TGTGCCTGGAGTACTAGCGGGGGGGCCGGTACGCAGTATTTT
size: few; length: 13; V: TRBV6-5; J: TRBJ1-6; D: -; CDR3: CASSYRGNSPLHF; DNA: TGTGCCAGCAGTTACCGGGGGAATTCACCCCTCCACTTT
size: -; length: 13; V: TRBV6-5; J: TRBJ2-1; D: -; CDR3: CASNLKEGNEQFF; DNA: TGTGCCAGCAACCTCAAGGAGGGCAATGAGCAGTTCTTC
size: -; length: 13; V: TRBV4-2; J: TRBJ2-7; D: -; CDR3: CASSQVPSGEQYF; DNA: TGTGCCAGCAGCCAAGTGCCCTCCGGCGAGCAGTACTTC
size: -; length: 13; V: TRBV2; J: TRBJ2-2; D: TRBD1; CDR3: CASTGQGTGELFF; DNA: TGTGCCAGCACTGGACAGGGGACCGGGGAGCTGTTTTTT
size: -; length: 13; V: TRBV29-1; J: TRBJ2-7; D: TRBD1; CDR3: CSVTAQGAGEQYF; DNA: TGCAGCGTTACAGCACAGGGGGCTGGCGAGCAGTACTTC
size: -; length: 17; V: TRBV4-3; J: TRBJ2-2; D: -; CDR3: CASSQEEGFANTGELFF; DNA: TGCGCCAGCAGCCAAGAGGAGGGGTTCGCTAACACCGGGGAGCTGTTTTTT
size: -; length: 14; V: TRBV9; J: TRBJ2-7; D: -; CDR3: CASSVTGTSYEQYF; DNA: TGTGCCAGCAGCGTTACAGGGACATCCTACGAGCAGTACTTC
size: -; length: 16; V: TRBV4-3; J: TRBJ1-1; D: -; CDR3: CASSQGTGPFGTEAFF; DNA: TGCGCCAGCAGCCAAGGAACAGGGCCCTTTGGGACTGAAGCTTTCTTT